This is a list of T cell receptor beta chains from one sample in a study of T cell changes during pregnancy in multiple sclerosis. Only in-frame clones appear in the TCRdb table, and some are missing; sequencing was by immunoSEQ multiplex PCR. The repertoire includes 39,000 or so clones, roughly 93% of them detected once, and about 8% sits in the top ten. Sample: CD8+ T cells from peripheral blood mononuclear cells, taken in the third trimester of pregnancy. The receptors here all came from a female donor with multiple sclerosis, enrolled in a pregnancy study. Each CDR3 is given with its conserved first and last residue. D genes are given only for firm matches. Part of the rows lack a size; the others show once, few, many or a class for expanded clones.

j_call | v_call | d_call | clone_size | cdr3_nt | cdr3_aa
TRBJ2-1 | TRBV7-9 | - | - | TGTGCCAGCAGCGCGGCCTACAATGAGCAGTTCTTC | CASSAAYNEQFF
TRBJ2-4 | TRBV7-9 | TRBD1 | - | TGTGCCAGCAGCTTAGTAGACGGACAGGGACTAGCCAAAAACATTCAGTACTTC | CASSLVDGQGLAKNIQYF
TRBJ1-1 | TRBV5-1 | TRBD1 | - | TGCGCCAGCAGCTTGACAGGGGTGAACACTGAAGCTTTCTTT | CASSLTGVNTEAFF
TRBJ2-3 | TRBV5-1 | TRBD1 | - | TGCGCCACCTCCCCCACGGACAGGATTCTGGATACGCAGTATTTT | CATSPTDRILDTQYF
TRBJ2-5 | TRBV28 | TRBD2 | once | TGTGCCAGCAGTTTACGCTCCGGGAGGGCCGAAGAGACCCAGTACTTC | CASSLRSGRAEETQYF
TRBJ1-4 | TRBV7-9 | TRBD1 | - | TGTGCCAGCAGCTTTGGGACAGGGGGTGAAAAACTGTTTTTT | CASSFGTGGEKLFF
TRBJ2-5 | TRBV6-6 | TRBD2 | - | TGTGCCAGCAGTGGACTAGAACAAGAGACCCAGTACTTC | CASSGLEQETQYF
TRBJ1-2 | TRBV30 | TRBD1 | medium-sized | TGTGCCTGGTATTGGCCAGGGGGCGCGCATGACTACACCTTC | CAWYWPGGAHDYTF
TRBJ2-1 | TRBV7-8 | - | - | TGTGCCAGCAGCCCCCCCCAGGACAATGAGCAGTTCTTC | CASSPPQDNEQFF
TRBJ2-7 | TRBV28 | - | - | TGTGCCAGCAGTTTAGACCCGGGACTAGGGGGCGTCGAGCAGTACTTC | CASSLDPGLGGVEQYF
TRBJ1-2 | TRBV27 | - | - | TGTGCCAGCAGTTTATCAGCCCATACGGGAGAAAACTATGGCTACACCTTC | CASSLSAHTGENYGYTF
TRBJ2-7 | TRBV29-1 | - | - | TGCAGCGTTGAAAATGAGTCTGGGCACGAGCAGTACTTC | CSVENESGHEQYF
TRBJ2-7 | TRBV27 | - | - | TGTGCCAGCAGTATCCGTGGGGGGGGCCTTTACGAGCAGTACTTC | CASSIRGGGLYEQYF
TRBJ2-3 | TRBV19 | - | - | TGTGCCAGTAGTACCCTAGTTCGTGATACGCAGTATTTT | CASSTLVRDTQYF
TRBJ2-1 | TRBV11-3 | - | - | TGTGCCAGCAGCTTTGGGGCGTCGGCCTACAATGAGCAGTTCTTC | CASSFGASAYNEQFF
TRBJ2-1 | TRBV7-9 | TRBD2 | - | TGTGCCAGCAGCGGAGGTAGCGGGAGGGACTACAATGAGCAGTTCTTC | CASSGGSGRDYNEQFF
TRBJ2-3 | TRBV10-3 | - | - | TGTGCCATCAGTGAGGAGGGAGGCCACACAGATACGCAGTATTTT | CAISEEGGHTDTQYF
TRBJ2-7 | TRBV14 | - | - | TGTGCCAGCAGCCAACGGCGGGACTTTGCCTACGAGCAGTACTTC | CASSQRRDFAYEQYF
TRBJ1-1 | TRBV28 | TRBD1 | once | TGTGCCAGCAGGATGGGACAGATAACTGAAGCTTTCTTT | CASRMGQITEAFF
TRBJ1-4 | TRBV28 | TRBD1 | - | TGTGCCAGCAGTTTCGTTGAGGACAGGGTAGAGGAAAAACTGTTTTTT | CASSFVEDRVEEKLFF
TRBJ2-1 | TRBV19 | TRBD2 | - | TGTGCCAGTAGTATTTGGCTAGCGGGGTACAATGAGCAGTTCTTC | CASSIWLAGYNEQFF
TRBJ1-1 | TRBV6-8 | - | - | TGTGCCAGCAGTTTCGAGGGAAGGAACACTGAAGCTTTCTTT | CASSFEGRNTEAFF
TRBJ2-5 | TRBV19 | TRBD1 | few | TGTGCCAGTTGCGGACAGGCCGGGCCCCAAGAGACCCAGTACTTC | CASCGQAGPQETQYF
TRBJ1-5 | TRBV28 | TRBD1 | - | TGTGCCAGCAGTGAACGGACAGGGGGCAATCAGCCCCAGCATTTT | CASSERTGGNQPQHF
TRBJ1-1 | TRBV27 | TRBD1 | - | TGTGCCAGCCGAAACCTCACAGGGGGCGCAGAAAACACTGAAGCTTTCTTT | CASRNLTGGAENTEAFF
TRBJ2-7 | TRBV27 | TRBD1 | - | TGTGCCAGCAGCCCAGGGGGCTCCTACGAGCAGTACTTC | CASSPGGSYEQYF
TRBJ2-2 | TRBV9 | - | - | TGTGCCAGCAGCGTAGGAGAGTTCCCTCCCAAGAACACCGGGGAGCTGTTTTTT | CASSVGEFPPKNTGELFF
TRBJ2-4 | TRBV28 | - | - | TGTGCCAGCAGTTTTACAGAAAACATTCAGTACTTC | CASSFTENIQYF
TRBJ1-5 | TRBV6-5 | - | once | TGTGCCAGCAGTCCTTATAGCAATCAGCCCCAGCATTTT | CASSPYSNQPQHF
TRBJ2-2 | TRBV27 | TRBD2 | - | TGTGCCAGCAGTCTAGGGCTAGCGGGACCCACCGGGGAGCTGTTTTTT | CASSLGLAGPTGELFF
TRBJ2-7 | TRBV19 | TRBD1 | - | TGTGCCAGTAGTTGGGACAGAAACTACGAGCAGTACTTC | CASSWDRNYEQYF
TRBJ2-7 | TRBV9 | - | - | TGTGCCAGCAGCGTAGGTAGCGGCCCCGGGGACGAGCAGTACTTC | CASSVGSGPGDEQYF
TRBJ1-1 | TRBV5-4 | TRBD1 | - | TGTGCCAGCATCGGGGGACAGGGGAACACTGAAGCTTTCTTT | CASIGGQGNTEAFF
TRBJ2-3 | TRBV13 | TRBD2 | - | TGTGCCAGCAGCTCAAGACTAGCCGGTAACACAGATACGCAGTATTTT | CASSSRLAGNTDTQYF
TRBJ2-7 | TRBV2 | - | - | TGTGCCAGCAGACCCACCAGGGAGCGGGAGTACTTC | CASRPTREREYF
TRBJ1-5 | TRBV2 | - | - | TGTGCCAGCAGTGGACTGTACAATCAGCCCCAGCATTTT | CASSGLYNQPQHF
TRBJ1-2 | TRBV2 | - | - | TGTGCCAGCAGCAACCGACAGGACCTTGGGTATGGCTACACCTTC | CASSNRQDLGYGYTF
TRBJ2-7 | TRBV28 | - | - | TGTGCCAGCAGTTCCCCCGGGGGACTTAGCTCCTACGAGCAGTACTTC | CASSSPGGLSSYEQYF
TRBJ2-1 | TRBV19 | TRBD2 | - | TGTGCCAGTAGTCTGAGACTAGCGGAGGTGGTACACAATGAGCAGTTCTTC | CASSLRLAEVVHNEQFF
TRBJ1-5 | TRBV6-5 | TRBD1 | - | TGTGCCAGCAGTTATGGCCAGGGGGCGAATCAGCCCCAGCATTTT | CASSYGQGANQPQHF
TRBJ2-5 | TRBV11-1 | TRBD2 | - | TGTGCCAGCAGCTTAGCGCTAATATTTAGCGGGCAAGAGACCCAGTACTTC | CASSLALIFSGQETQYF
TRBJ2-1 | TRBV2 | - | once | TGTGCCAGCAGTGATCGGGTTGGTGAGCAGTTCTTC | CASSDRVGEQFF
TRBJ2-1 | TRBV28 | - | - | TGTGCCACCCGCACCCTCGAAGCGGGTCCCTCCTACAATGAGCAGTTCTTC | CATRTLEAGPSYNEQFF
TRBJ2-5 | TRBV7-9 | - | - | TGTGCCAGCAGTTCCGCAGGGTTTGGGAAGACCCAGTACTTC | CASSSAGFGKTQYF
TRBJ2-7 | TRBV11-2 | - | - | TGTGCCAGCAGCGACGGGAATGCCTACGAGCAGTACTTC | CASSDGNAYEQYF
TRBJ2-7 | TRBV2 | TRBD2 | - | TGTGCCAGCAGTGAGAAGGGACTAGACACCCACGAGCAGTACTTC | CASSEKGLDTHEQYF
TRBJ1-1 | TRBV29-1 | - | few | TGCAGCGTTGAACCAGGGAACACTGAAGCTTTCTTT | CSVEPGNTEAFF
TRBJ1-2 | TRBV16 | - | few | TGTGCCAGCAGCCATTTACAGGGCCCAAATGGCTACACCTTC | CASSHLQGPNGYTF
TRBJ2-6 | TRBV28 | TRBD1 | - | TGTGCCAGCAGCTTAGGGGGCGGTGGGGCCAACGTCCTGACTTTC | CASSLGGGGANVLTF
TRBJ2-3 | TRBV15 | - | - | TGTGCCACCGTGGAGGGGCCGGGTGTGAATACGCAGTATTTT | CATVEGPGVNTQYF
TRBJ2-1 | TRBV18 | TRBD1 | - | TGTGCCAGCTCACCCTTAATAAGGAGGGGACAGGGGTTTAATGAGCAGTTCTTC | CASSPLIRRGQGFNEQFF
TRBJ2-7 | TRBV7-9 | TRBD2 | - | TGTGCCAGCAGCTTAGGGGGAGGGGACGCCTATGCCTACGAGCAGTACTTC | CASSLGGGDAYAYEQYF
TRBJ2-2 | TRBV28 | - | - | TGTGCCAGCAGTCCAGGGATAGGGACCGGGGAGCTGTTTTTT | CASSPGIGTGELFF
TRBJ2-5 | TRBV23-1 | - | - | - | CALPSGADSRDPVLPWETQYF
TRBJ1-5 | TRBV27 | - | - | TGTGCCAGCACCAGTGGGGGGAGTCAGCCCCAGCATTTT | CASTSGGSQPQHF